The 8 T cell receptor beta chains below all came from one sample that was sequenced in a study of beta chain features in type 1 diabetes. The entirety of the isolated RNA underwent reverse transcription, so expressed TCRB transcripts were sequenced. Repertoires were generated with immunoSEQ multiplex PCR, while TCRdb's copy carries only in-frame clones and drops some. The sample contains hundreds of thousands of clones, around 15% of which appear only once. The sequencing input was naive CD4+ T cells from blood. These receptor sequences come from a man between 18 and 35 years old in good health.

The chain is built from TRBV10-3 and TRBJ1-3; weak D call: TRBD1 (5 bases). The germline V gene encodes CDR1 ENHRY and CDR2 SYGVKD. This CDR3 contains 15 residues. V dropped 7 bases and J dropped 0 bases, with 13 bases sitting between them. CDR3 sequence reads: CAITDSGTSGNTIYF. The CDR3 region has the DNA TGTGCCATCACCGACAGCGGCACCTCTGGAAACACCATATATTTT.

This clone has a handful of counts. J is TRBJ1-2 and V is TRBV4-3; D is perhaps TRBD1 (5 bases). The CDR3 contains 19 residues. V lost 0 bases, J lost 0 bases, and 20 bases lay in between. From germline, CDR1 is LGHNA and CDR2 YSLEER. The DNA for the CDR3 is TGCGCCAGCAGCCAAGATGGGGCCCAGGGCAACAAAGCTAACTATGGCTACACCTTC. As protein: CASSQDGAQGNKANYGYTF.

The chain uses TRBV5-4 and TRBJ1-2, with D possibly being TRBD1 (5 bases). This CDR3 comprises 15 residues. V lost 0 bases and J 5 bases, leaving 14 bases between the germline ends. CDR1 is SGHNT and CDR2 is YYREEE in the germline V gene (reference sequence). The CDR3 nucleotides read TGTGCCAGCAGCTTGGTCTCGGAGGGGTGGTATGGCTACACCTTC. The encoded protein is CASSLVSEGWYGYTF.

The chain links TRBV27 to TRBJ2-2; D tentatively fits TRBD1 or TRBD2 (5 bases each). Germline CDR1 and CDR2: MNHEY and SMNVEV (reference sequence). V shed 3 bases and J shed 3 bases, with 17 bases lying between them. This CDR3 region has 17 residues. The DNA for the CDR3 is TGTGCCAGCAGTTTTCGGCCCCCTAGGGGACACACCGGGGAGCTGTTTTTT. Its protein product is CASSFRPPRGHTGELFF.

V usage is TRBV6-5 and J usage is TRBJ1-2, with D perhaps TRBD1 (6 bases). The CDR3 runs 13 residues. Germline V gene data show CDR1 as MNHEY and CDR2 as SVGAGI. V was trimmed by 7 bases and J by 4 bases, leaving 13 bases between them. The CDR3 loop reads CASTMGGTYGYTF. The CDR3 DNA follows: TGTGCCAGCACTATGGGGGGCACCTATGGCTACACCTTC.

The chain uses TRBV2 and TRBJ1-2; D is unclear. This CDR3 comprises 14 residues. Germline CDR1 SNHLY, CDR2 FYNNEI. V shed 5 bases and J shed 4 bases, with 14 bases lying between them. CDR3 sequence: CASSLDITSYGYTF. The CDR3, as DNA: TGTGCCAGCAGTCTCGACATCACCTCCTATGGCTACACCTTC.

The chain is built from TRBV28 and TRBJ2-3; 9 nucleotides match TRBD1. Germline lookup yields CDR1 MDHEN and CDR2 SYDVKM. V dropped 6 bases and J dropped 4; count of bases not matched to a gene: 8. This CDR3 region has 15 residues. Here the CDR3 DNA reads TGTGCCAGCAGGCCGGGACAGGGCGTCGCAGATACGCAGTATTTT. Translating gives CASRPGQGVADTQYF. Full variable domain (remainder filled in from reference TRBV28 and TRBJ2-3): DVKVTQSSRYLVKRTGEKVFLECVQDMDHENMFWYRQDPGLGLRLIYFSYDVKMKEKGDIPEGYSVSREKKERFSLILESASTNQTSMYLCASRPGQGVADTQYFGPGTRLTVL.

This clone was detected only a few times. This rearrangement joins TRBV7-9 to TRBJ1-5, with 9 bases identical to TRBD1. CDR3 length equals 14 residues. Germline CDR1 reads SEHNR; CDR2 reads FQNEAQ (reference sequence). V lost 6 bases to trimming and J lost 9 bases; unmatched junction nucleotides: 9. The CDR3, as DNA: TGTGCCAGCAGATCCGGGACAGGGTTTGCGCCCCAGCATTTT. This sequence encodes CASRSGTGFAPQHF.